This T cell receptor (beta chain) was observed in a study of T cell repertoires in cytomegalovirus infection (dated by TCRdb to the late 2010s). For the study in its entirety: Donor HLA type was relevant to the analysis, because carriage of CMV infection together with the matching HLA type was indicated by public TCR beta signatures.

General conclusions and limits of the study: In both this cohort and an independent cohort of some 350 donors, the cumulative frequency of public TCR beta family members distinguished carriers of CMV infection plus the relevant HLA type. The ex vivo response was dominated by HLA-C-restricted CMV-specific TCR beta clonotypes, which also provided the single most frequent clonotype in two of eight donors.

This clonotype was counted a single time. Its antigen remains undetermined. Base-call qualities are not available, and no considerably larger clone is one nucleotide away. One read amounts to weak evidence. Trimming leaves V shorter by 1 base and J shorter by 13 bases, with the junction holding 9 bases beyond the gene matches. The CDR3 goes from the cysteine to the phenylalanine over 14 residues. Only the CDR3 region is kept as DNA, spanning 42 bases read in frame from base 1. The germline V gene yields MDHEN for CDR1 and SYDVKM for CDR2. For sequencing, an Illumina HiSeq 1500 was employed. Using fastp trimming at Q25 and MiXCR clonotype assembly, TCRdb reanalyzed the public sequencing data and kept in-frame beta chains. Rows merge per CDR3 protein into single entries with the most common DNA and genes. Recorded for this sample are approximately 630,000 distinct CDR3 sequences; more than 20% of them occurred a single time. The top ten constitute approximately 8% of the sample.

The source is a human donor in good health (CMV status not recorded). Some clones in this sample may be carry-over from other donors' samples. Sample: CD8+ T cells from PBMCs. Rearrangement joined TRBV28 to TRBJ2-1; 8 bases in between match TRBD1. In nucleotide form, the sequence is TGTGCCAGCAGTTTATCGGGACAGGCCATACTTCAGTTCTTC. It specifies CASSLSGQAILQFF.